Listed below are T cell receptor beta chains from one sample, sequenced in a study of blood T cell repertoires in COVID-19. The assay was immunoSEQ multiplex PCR, and TCRdb's table has in-frame clones only and misses some. Among around 360,000 clones listed, about 90% were seen once. Specimen: PBMCs or T cells enriched from blood (not recorded which). These receptors came from a woman aged 25 to 39 who had recovered from COVID-19. Both conserved end residues are part of each CDR3. A D gene is named only where the DNA matches it firmly. Clone size, where shown, is once, few, many, or a class for clones that have expanded.

j_call v_call d_call clone_size cdr3_nt cdr3_aa
TRBJ2-7 TRBV20-1 TRBD2 few TGCAGTGCTAGTGCGGGACTAGCGGCAGCCTACGAGCAGTACTTC CSASAGLAAAYEQYF
TRBJ2-7 TRBV19 TRBD1 few TGTGCCAGTAGCCACCAGACAGGGGAGCAGTACTTC CASSHQTGEQYF
TRBJ2-1 TRBV11-3 TRBD1 - TGTGCCAGCAGCTTGACAGGGACCAATGAGCAGTTCTTC CASSLTGTNEQFF
TRBJ2-2 TRBV5-1 TRBD1 - TGCGCCAGCAGCGTTGCTGCGACAGGGGATTTAAACACCGGGGAGCTGTTTTTT CASSVAATGDLNTGELFF
TRBJ2-7 TRBV11-2 TRBD1 - TGTGCCAGCAGCTTCTTCCAGGGGGCGAACGAGCAGTACTTC CASSFFQGANEQYF
TRBJ2-7 TRBV5-1 TRBD1 - TGCGCCAGCAGCCCATATCCCGGGACAGATTACTACGAGCAGTACTTC CASSPYPGTDYYEQYF
TRBJ2-1 TRBV6-4 TRBD2 - TGTGCCAGCAGTGACTCGATCCCCGCTAGCGGGAGGCTGCACCCAACCTACAATGAGCAGTTCTTC CASSDSIPASGRLHPTYNEQFF
TRBJ1-1 TRBV27 TRBD1 - TGTGCCAGCAGTTCTCACCGGGACAGGAACACTGAAGCTTTCTTT CASSSHRDRNTEAFF
TRBJ1-3 TRBV9 TRBD1 - TGTGCCAGCAGCGGGGGGGGGACAGGCCCCACGGTTTCGGGAAACACCATATATTTT CASSGGGTGPTVSGNTIYF
TRBJ2-4 TRBV28 TRBD1 - TGTGCCAGCAACAGGGGGAAGTCGGCCAAAAACATTCAGTACTTC CASNRGKSAKNIQYF
TRBJ2-7 TRBV11-2 TRBD2 - TGTGCCAGCAGCCAGGGACTAGCGGGAACCTACGAGCAGTACTTC CASSQGLAGTYEQYF
TRBJ1-1 TRBV30 - - TGTGCCTGGAGCTACGGGGGGAACACTGAAGCTTTCTTT CAWSYGGNTEAFF
TRBJ1-5 TRBV27 - - TGTGCCAGCACCGAATCGGCAGGGACTATTCAGCCCCAGCATTTT CASTESAGTIQPQHF
TRBJ1-4 TRBV15 - - TGTGCCACCAGCAGAGGGCAGGGGTCGCGCTCAACTAATGAAAAACTGTTTTTT CATSRGQGSRSTNEKLFF
TRBJ1-3 TRBV5-1 - - TGCGCCAGCAGCTTGGACATTGGCTCTGGAAACACCATATATTTT CASSLDIGSGNTIYF
TRBJ2-7 TRBV14 - - TGTGCCAGCAGCCAAACCGGGACTGGGGGCGAGCAGTACTTC CASSQTGTGGEQYF
TRBJ1-2 TRBV12-3/TRBV12-4 - - TGTGCCAGCAGTCCGACAGAGAACTATGGCTACACCTTC CASSPTENYGYTF
TRBJ2-7 TRBV13 TRBD2 - TGTGCCAGCAGCCTCGAACTAGCGGGAACGGGCGAGCAGTACTTC CASSLELAGTGEQYF
TRBJ2-3 TRBV27 TRBD2 - TGTGCCAGCACTTCCGTCGGGGGGGAAACAGATACGCAGTATTTT CASTSVGGETDTQYF
TRBJ2-6 TRBV28 TRBD1 - TGTGCCAGCAGTGGGACAGGGGGCGGTGGGGCCAACGTCCTGACTTTC CASSGTGGGGANVLTF
TRBJ1-1 TRBV28 - - TGTGCCAGCACCGACCACTCGGGGGCTTTCTTT CASTDHSGAFF
TRBJ2-7 TRBV18 - - TGTGCCAGCTCACCAGGAGGGGTAATGAAGACCTACGAGCAGTACTTC CASSPGGVMKTYEQYF
TRBJ2-7 TRBV6-5 TRBD1 - TGTGCCAGCATACTGGACAGGGTAGGGGACGAGCAGTACTTC CASILDRVGDEQYF
TRBJ1-5 TRBV12-3/TRBV12-4 - - TGTGCCAGCAGTTCGGGGGGTGATCAGCCCCAGCATTTT CASSSGGDQPQHF
TRBJ2-3 TRBV9 - - TGTGCCAGCGGGTCCGGCGGAGCCAGCACAGATACGCAGTATTTT CASGSGGASTDTQYF
TRBJ2-1 TRBV2 TRBD1 - TGTGCCACCCTCACCGGGACAGACTACAATGAGCAGTTCTTC CATLTGTDYNEQFF